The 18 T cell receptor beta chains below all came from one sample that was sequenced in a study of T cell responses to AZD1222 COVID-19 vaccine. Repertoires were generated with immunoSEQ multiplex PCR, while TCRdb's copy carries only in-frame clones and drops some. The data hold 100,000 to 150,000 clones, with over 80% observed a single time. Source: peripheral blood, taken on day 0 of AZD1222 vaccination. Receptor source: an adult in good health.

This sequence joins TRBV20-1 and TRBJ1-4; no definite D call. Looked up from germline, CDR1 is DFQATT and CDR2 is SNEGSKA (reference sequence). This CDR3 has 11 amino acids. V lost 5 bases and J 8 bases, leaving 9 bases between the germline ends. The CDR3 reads CSALVWEKLFF. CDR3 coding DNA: TGCAGTGCTCTAGTTTGGGAAAAACTGTTTTTT.

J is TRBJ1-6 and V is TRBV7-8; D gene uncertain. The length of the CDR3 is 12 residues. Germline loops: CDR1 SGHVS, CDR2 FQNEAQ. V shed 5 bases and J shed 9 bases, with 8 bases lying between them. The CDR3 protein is CASSPDSSPLHF. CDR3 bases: TGTGCCAGCAGCCCGGACTCTTCACCCCTCCACTTT.

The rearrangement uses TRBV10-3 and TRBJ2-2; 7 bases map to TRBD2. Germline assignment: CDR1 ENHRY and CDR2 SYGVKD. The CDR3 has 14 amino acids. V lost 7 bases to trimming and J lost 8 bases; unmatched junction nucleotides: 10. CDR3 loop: CAIKWEGRYGELFF. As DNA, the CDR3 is TGTGCCATCAAGTGGGAGGGCCGTTATGGGGAGCTGTTTTTT.

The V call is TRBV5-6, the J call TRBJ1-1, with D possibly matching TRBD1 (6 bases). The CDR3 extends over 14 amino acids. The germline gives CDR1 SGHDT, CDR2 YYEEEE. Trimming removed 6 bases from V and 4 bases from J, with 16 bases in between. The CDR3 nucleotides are TGTGCCAGCACCAATAACAGGGTTCGCACTGAAGCTTTCTTT. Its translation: CASTNNRVRTEAFF. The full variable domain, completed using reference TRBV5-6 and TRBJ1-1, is DAGVTQSPTHLIKTRGQQVTLRCSPKSGHDTVSWYQQALGQGPQFIFQYYEEEERQRGNFPDRFSGHQFPNYSSELNVNALLLGDSALYLCASTNNRVRTEAFFGQGTRLTVV.

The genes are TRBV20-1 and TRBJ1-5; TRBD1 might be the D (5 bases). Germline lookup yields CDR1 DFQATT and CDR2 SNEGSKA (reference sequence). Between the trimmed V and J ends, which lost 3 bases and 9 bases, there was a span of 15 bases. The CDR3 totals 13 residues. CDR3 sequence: CSASRDSARPQHF. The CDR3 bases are TGCAGTGCTAGTAGGGACTCCGCGCGGCCCCAGCATTTT.

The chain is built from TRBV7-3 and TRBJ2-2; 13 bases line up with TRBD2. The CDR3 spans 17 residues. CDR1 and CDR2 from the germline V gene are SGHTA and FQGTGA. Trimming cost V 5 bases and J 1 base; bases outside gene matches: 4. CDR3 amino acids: CASSLGLAGMNTGELFF. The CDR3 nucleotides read TGTGCCAGCAGCCTGGGACTAGCGGGGATGAACACCGGGGAGCTGTTTTTT.

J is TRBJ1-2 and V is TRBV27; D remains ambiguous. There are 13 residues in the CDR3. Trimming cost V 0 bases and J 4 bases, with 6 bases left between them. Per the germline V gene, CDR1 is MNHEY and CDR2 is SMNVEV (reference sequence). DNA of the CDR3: TGTGCCAGCAGTTTATCGGGATCCTATGGCTACACCTTC. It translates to CASSLSGSYGYTF.

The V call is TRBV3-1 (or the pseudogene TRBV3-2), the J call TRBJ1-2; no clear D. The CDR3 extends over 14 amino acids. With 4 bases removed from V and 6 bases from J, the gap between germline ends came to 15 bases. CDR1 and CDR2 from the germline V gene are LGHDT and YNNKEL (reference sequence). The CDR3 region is CASSPLELVNGYTF. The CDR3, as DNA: TGTGCCAGCAGCCCGCTGGAGTTGGTGAATGGCTACACCTTC.

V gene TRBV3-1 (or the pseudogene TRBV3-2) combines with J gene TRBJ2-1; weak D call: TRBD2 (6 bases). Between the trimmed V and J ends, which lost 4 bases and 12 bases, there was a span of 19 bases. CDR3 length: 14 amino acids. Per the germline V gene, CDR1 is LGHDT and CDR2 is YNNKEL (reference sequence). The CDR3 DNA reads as TGTGCCAGCAGCCTCCGGGACCCATCCGGGAGGCAGTTCTTC. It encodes CASSLRDPSGRQFF.

CDR3 protein: CATSEATVPSTDTQYF. The CDR3 DNA reads as TGTGCCACCAGTGAAGCGACAGTCCCGAGCACAGATACGCAGTATTTT. V and J are TRBV24-1 and TRBJ2-3; possible D gene TRBD1, 5 bases. In germline, CDR1 is KGHDR, CDR2 SFDVKD. With 4 bases removed from V and 0 bases from J, the gap between germline ends came to 13 bases. CDR3 length: 16 residues.

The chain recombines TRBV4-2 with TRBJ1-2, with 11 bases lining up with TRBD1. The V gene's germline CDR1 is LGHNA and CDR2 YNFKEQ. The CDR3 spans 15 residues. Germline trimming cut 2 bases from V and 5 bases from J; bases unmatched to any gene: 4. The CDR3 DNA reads TGTGCCAGCAGCCAAACCGGGACAGGGGGATATGGCTACACCTTC. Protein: CASSQTGTGGYGYTF.

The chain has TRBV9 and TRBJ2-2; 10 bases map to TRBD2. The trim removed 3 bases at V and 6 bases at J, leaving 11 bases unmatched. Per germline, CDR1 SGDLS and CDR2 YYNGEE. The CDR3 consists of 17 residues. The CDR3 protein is CASSDSIPGLASGELFF. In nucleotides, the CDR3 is TGTGCCAGCAGCGACTCTATTCCGGGACTAGCGTCCGGGGAGCTGTTTTTT.

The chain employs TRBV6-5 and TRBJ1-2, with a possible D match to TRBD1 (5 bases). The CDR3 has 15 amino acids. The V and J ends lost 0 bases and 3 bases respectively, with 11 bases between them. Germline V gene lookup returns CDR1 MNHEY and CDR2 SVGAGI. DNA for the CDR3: TGTGCCAGCAGTTACTCGGGGGTCCCCCACTATGGCTACACCTTC. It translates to CASSYSGVPHYGYTF.

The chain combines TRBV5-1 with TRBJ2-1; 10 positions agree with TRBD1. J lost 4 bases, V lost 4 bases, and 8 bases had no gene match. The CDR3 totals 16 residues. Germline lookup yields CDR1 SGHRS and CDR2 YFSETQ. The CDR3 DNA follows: TGCGCCAGCAGCAAGAGACAGGGGGCAATTTACAATGAGCAGTTCTTC. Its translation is CASSKRQGAIYNEQFF.

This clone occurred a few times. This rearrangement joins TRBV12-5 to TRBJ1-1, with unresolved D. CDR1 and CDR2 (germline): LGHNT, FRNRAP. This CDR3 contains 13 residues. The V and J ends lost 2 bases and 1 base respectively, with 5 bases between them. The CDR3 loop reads CASGLTENTEAFF. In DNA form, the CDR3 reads TGTGCTAGTGGTTTGACAGAGAACACTGAAGCTTTCTTT.

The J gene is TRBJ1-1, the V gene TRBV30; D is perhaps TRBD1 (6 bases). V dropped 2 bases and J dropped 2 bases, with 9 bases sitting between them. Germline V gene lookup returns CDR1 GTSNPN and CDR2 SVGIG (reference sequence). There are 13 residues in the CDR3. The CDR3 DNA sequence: TGTGCCTGGAGTATGACAGGCAACACTGAAGCTTTCTTT. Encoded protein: CAWSMTGNTEAFF.

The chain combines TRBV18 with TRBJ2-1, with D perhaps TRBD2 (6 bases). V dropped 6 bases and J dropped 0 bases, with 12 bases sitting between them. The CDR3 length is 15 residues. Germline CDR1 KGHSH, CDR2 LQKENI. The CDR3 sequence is CASSLAGGSYNEQFF. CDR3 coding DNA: TGTGCCAGCTCTCTCGCCGGGGGCTCCTACAATGAGCAGTTCTTC.

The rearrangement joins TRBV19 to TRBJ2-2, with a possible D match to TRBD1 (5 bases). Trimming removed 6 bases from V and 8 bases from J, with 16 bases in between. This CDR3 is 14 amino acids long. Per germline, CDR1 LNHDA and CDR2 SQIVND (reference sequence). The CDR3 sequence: CASRSGQGMGELFF. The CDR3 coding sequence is TGTGCCAGTAGATCAGGTCAGGGTATGGGGGAGCTGTTTTTT.